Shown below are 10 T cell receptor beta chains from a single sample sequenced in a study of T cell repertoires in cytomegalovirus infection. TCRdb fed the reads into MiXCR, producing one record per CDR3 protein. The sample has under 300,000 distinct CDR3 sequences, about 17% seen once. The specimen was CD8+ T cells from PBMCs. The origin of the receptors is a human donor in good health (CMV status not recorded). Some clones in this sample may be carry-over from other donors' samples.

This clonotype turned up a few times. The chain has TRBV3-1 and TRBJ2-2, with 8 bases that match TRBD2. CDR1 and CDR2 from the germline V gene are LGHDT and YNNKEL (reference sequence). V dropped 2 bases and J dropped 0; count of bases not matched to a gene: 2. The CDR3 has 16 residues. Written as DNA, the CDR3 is TGTGCCAGCAGCCAATCGGGACTAGCGAACACCGGGGAGCTGTTTTTT. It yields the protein CASSQSGLANTGELFF.

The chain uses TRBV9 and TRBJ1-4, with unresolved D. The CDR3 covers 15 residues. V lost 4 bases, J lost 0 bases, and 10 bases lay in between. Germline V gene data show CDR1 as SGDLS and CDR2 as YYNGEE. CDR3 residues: CASSPGRATNEKLFF. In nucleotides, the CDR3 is TGTGCCAGCAGCCCCGGACGGGCAACTAATGAAAAACTGTTTTTT.

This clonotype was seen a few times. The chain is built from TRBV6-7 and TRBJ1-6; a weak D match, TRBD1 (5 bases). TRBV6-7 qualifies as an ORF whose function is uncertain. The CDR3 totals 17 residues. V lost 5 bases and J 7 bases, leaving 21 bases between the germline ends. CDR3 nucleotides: TGTGCCAGCAGTCACCCGACAGCCGTTGTATGGAATTCACCCCTCCACTTT. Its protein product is CASSHPTAVVWNSPLHF.

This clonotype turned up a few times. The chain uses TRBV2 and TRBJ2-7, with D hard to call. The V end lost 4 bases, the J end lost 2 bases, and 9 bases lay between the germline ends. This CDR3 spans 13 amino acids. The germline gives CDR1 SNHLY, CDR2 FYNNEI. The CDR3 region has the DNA TGTGCCAGCAGTGGCGCAGAAGCCTACGAGCAGTACTTC. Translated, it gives CASSGAEAYEQYF.

Here the CDR3 reads CASSTRGGKVDGYTF. The CDR3 region has the DNA TGTGCCAGCAGTACTAGGGGGGGCAAGGTGGATGGCTACACCTTC. This chain uses TRBV6-1 with TRBJ1-2, with D perhaps matching TRBD1 (6 bases). The CDR3 is made up of 15 amino acids. The V end lost 5 bases, the J end lost 6 bases, and 19 bases lay between the germline ends. CDR1 is MNHNS and CDR2 is SASEGT in the germline V gene.

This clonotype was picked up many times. CDR3 DNA sequence: TGTGCCAGCAGCTTCGTCAGGGGGACTACCTACGAGCAGTACTTC. Translation gives CASSFVRGTTYEQYF. The chain joins TRBV7-8 to TRBJ2-7; D assignment may be TRBD1 or TRBD2 (7 bases each). The CDR3 is 15 amino acids. V lost 3 bases, J lost 2 bases, and 14 bases lay in between. Germline CDR1 reads SGHVS; CDR2 reads FQNEAQ.

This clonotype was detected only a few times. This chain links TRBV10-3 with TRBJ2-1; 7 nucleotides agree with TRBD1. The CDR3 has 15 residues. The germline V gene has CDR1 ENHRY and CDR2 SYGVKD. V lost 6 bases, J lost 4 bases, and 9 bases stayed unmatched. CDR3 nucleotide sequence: TGTGCCATCAGCGAATACAGGGGCCTGTACAATGAGCAGTTCTTC. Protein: CAISEYRGLYNEQFF.

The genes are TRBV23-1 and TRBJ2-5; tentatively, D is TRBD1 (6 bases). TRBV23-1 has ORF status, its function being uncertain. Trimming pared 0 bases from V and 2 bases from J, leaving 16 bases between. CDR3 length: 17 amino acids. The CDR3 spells CASSQSPRQAPQETQYF. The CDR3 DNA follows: TGCGCCAGCAGTCAATCGCCCAGACAGGCCCCGCAAGAGACCCAGTACTTC.

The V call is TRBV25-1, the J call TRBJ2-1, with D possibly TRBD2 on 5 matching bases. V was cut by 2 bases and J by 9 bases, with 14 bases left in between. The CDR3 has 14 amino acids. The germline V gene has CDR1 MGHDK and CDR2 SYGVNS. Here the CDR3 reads CASSEDASGFEQFF. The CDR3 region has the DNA TGTGCCAGCAGTGAAGACGCCTCGGGGTTTGAGCAGTTCTTC. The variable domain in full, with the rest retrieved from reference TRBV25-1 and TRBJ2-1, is EADIYQTPRYLVIGTGKKITLECSQTMGHDKMYWYQQDPGMELHLIHYSYGVNSTEKGDLSSESTVSRIRTEHFPLTLESARPSHTSQYLCASSEDASGFEQFFGPGTRLTVL.

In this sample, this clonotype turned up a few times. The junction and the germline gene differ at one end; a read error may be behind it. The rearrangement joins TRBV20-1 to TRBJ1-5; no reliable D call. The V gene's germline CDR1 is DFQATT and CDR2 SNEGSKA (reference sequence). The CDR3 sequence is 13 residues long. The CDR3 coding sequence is TGCAGTGCTGGAGATTTAAGCAATCAGCCCCAGCATTTT. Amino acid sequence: CSAGDLSNQPQHF.